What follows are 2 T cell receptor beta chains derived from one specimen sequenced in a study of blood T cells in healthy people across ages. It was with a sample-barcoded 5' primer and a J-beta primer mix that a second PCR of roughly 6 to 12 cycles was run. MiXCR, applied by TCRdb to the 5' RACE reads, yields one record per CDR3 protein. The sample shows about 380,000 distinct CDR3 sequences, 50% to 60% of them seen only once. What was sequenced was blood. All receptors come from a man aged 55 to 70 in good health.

This CDR3 reads CASSQDYGRAVDQPQHF. CDR3 nucleotide sequence: TGTGCCAGCAGCCAAGATTACGGGCGGGCAGTAGATCAGCCCCAGCATTTT. The J gene is TRBJ1-5, the V gene TRBV4-2; D is ambiguous. Between the trimmed V and J ends, which lost 0 bases and 5 bases, there was a span of 17 bases. The length of the CDR3 is 17 residues. Germline V gives CDR1 LGHNA, CDR2 YNFKEQ.

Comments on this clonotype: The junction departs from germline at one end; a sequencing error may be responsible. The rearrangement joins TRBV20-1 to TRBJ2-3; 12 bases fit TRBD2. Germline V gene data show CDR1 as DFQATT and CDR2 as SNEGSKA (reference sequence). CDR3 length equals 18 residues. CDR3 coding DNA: TGCAGTGCTAGTTCGGGACTAGCGGGCAATCCGCGCACAGAGACGCAGTATTTT. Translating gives CSASSGLAGNPRTETQYF.